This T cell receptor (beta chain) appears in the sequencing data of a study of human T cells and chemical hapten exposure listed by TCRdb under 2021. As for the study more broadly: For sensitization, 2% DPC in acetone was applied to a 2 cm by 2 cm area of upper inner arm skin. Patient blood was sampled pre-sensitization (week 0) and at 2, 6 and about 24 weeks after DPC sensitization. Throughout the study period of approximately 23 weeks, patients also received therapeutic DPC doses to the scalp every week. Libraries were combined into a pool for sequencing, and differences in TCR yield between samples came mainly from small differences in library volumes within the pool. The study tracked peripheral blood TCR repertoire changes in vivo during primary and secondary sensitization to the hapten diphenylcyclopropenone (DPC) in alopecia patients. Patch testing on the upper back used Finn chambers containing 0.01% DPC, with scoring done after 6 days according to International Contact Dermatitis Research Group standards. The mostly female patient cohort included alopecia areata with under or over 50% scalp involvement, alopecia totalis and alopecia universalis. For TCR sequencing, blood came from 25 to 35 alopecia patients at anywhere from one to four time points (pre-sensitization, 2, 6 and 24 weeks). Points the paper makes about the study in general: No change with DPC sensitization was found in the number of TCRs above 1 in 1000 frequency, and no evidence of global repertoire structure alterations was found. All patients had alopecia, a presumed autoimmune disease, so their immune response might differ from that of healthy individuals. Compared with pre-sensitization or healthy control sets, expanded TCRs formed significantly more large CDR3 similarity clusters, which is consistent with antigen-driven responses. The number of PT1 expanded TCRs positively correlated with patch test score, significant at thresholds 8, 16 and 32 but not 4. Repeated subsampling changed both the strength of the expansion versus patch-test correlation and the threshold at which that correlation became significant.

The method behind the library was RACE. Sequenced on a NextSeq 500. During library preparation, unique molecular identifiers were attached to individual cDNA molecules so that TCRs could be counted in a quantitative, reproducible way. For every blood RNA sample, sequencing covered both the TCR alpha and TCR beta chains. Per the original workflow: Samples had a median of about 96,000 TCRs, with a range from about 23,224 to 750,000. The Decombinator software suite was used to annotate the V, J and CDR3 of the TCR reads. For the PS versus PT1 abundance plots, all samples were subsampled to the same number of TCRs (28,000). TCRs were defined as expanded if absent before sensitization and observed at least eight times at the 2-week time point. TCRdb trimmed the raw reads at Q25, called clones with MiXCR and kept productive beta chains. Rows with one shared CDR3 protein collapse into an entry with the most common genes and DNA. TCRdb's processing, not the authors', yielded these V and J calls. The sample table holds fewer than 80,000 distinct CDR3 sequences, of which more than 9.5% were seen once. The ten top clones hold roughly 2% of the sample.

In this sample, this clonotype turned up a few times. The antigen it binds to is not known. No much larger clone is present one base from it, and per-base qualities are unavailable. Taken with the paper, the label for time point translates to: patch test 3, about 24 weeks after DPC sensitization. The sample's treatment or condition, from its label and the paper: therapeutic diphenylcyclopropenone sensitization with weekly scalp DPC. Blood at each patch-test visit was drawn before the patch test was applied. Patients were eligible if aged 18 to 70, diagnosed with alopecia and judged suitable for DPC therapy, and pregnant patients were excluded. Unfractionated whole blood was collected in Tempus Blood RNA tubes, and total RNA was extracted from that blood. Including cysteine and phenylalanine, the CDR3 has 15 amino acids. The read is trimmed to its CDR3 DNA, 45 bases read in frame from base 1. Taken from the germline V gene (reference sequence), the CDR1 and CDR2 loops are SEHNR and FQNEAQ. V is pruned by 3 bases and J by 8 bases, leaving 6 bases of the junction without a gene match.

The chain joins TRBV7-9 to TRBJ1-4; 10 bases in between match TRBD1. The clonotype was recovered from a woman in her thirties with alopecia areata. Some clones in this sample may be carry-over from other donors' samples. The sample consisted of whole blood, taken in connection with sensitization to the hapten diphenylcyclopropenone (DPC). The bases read TGTGCCAGCAGCTTGGGGACAGGGGTTTTGGAAAAACTGTTTTTT. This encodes CASSLGTGVLEKLFF.